Presented here are 22 T cell receptor beta chains from one specimen sequenced in a study of T cells in localized non-small cell lung cancer. Using immunoSEQ multiplex PCR, the repertoire was profiled, and TCRdb retains in-frame clones only, with some absent. The sample contains about 1,600 clones, around 20% of which appear only once. The sample here was normal lung tissue next to the tumor, taken before any cancer treatment. These receptors originate from a woman aged 35 to 70 with stage I lung adenocarcinoma.

The V gene is TRBV6-1, the J gene TRBJ1-3; unclear D gene. Germline loops: CDR1 MNHNS, CDR2 SASEGT. The CDR3 is made up of 12 amino acids. Trimming took 0 bases from V and 3 from J, leaving 0 bases between them. The CDR3 sequence: CASSEAGNTIYF. CDR3 nucleotide sequence: TGTGCCAGCAGTGAAGCTGGAAACACCATATATTTT.

This chain joins TRBV28 and TRBJ2-7; a possible D gene is TRBD1 (6 bases). V was pared by 6 bases and J by 3 bases, with 15 bases between. The germline V gene has CDR1 MDHEN and CDR2 SYDVKM. CDR3 size: 14 residues. CDR3 in amino acids: CASSIFRGDYEQYF. Here the CDR3 DNA reads TGTGCCAGCAGCATCTTCAGGGGAGACTACGAGCAGTACTTC.

The gene calls are TRBV6-8 and TRBJ2-1; TRBD1 matches at 8 bases. Germline V CDR1 and CDR2: MNHGY, SAAAGT. V shed 4 bases and J 7 bases; nucleotides not matched to a gene: 12. The CDR3 sequence is 16 residues long. The DNA of the CDR3 is TGTGCCAGCAGTTTCTTGGGGACAGGTTCTTCTAATGAGCAGTTCTTC. It yields the protein CASSFLGTGSSNEQFF.

A few counts support this clone. The V and J genes are TRBV6-8 and TRBJ1-2; 8 positions agree with TRBD1. The ends lost 9 bases at V and 4 bases at J; junction bases unmatched: 7. In germline, CDR1 is MNHGY, CDR2 SAAAGT. This CDR3 contains 13 residues. CDR3 bases: TGTGCCAGTACGACAGGGGACGGCTATGGCTACACCTTC. It translates to CASTTGDGYGYTF.

The rearrangement uses TRBV9 and TRBJ2-1; 9 bases match TRBD2. Losses at the gene ends were 2 bases for V and 4 bases for J; bases not matched to a gene: 7. CDR1 is SGDLS, CDR2 YYNGEE, per germline. This CDR3 is 16 amino acids long. The CDR3 DNA reads as TGTGCCAGCAGCGTCTTTAGCAGCGGGGGGTACAATGAGCAGTTCTTC. Amino acids: CASSVFSSGGYNEQFF.

This clone was found a few times. J is TRBJ1-6 and V is TRBV15; 9 bases agree with TRBD1. Germline V CDR1 and CDR2: LNHNV, YYDKDF (reference sequence). With V trimmed by 6 bases and J by 9 bases, 9 bases remained unmatched. The CDR3 is made up of 15 amino acids. CDR3 amino acids: CATSPQGASGSPLHF. The DNA of the CDR3 is TGTGCCACCAGTCCACAGGGGGCAAGTGGTTCACCCCTCCACTTT.

This clone counts as large. The genes are TRBV6-8 and TRBJ2-5, with D hard to call. CDR1 and CDR2 (germline): MNHGY, SAAAGT. The CDR3 consists of 15 residues. The V end lost 2 bases, the J end lost 0 bases, and 10 bases lay between the germline ends. CDR3 sequence (DNA): TGTGCCAGCAGTTACAGCAGCACCTACCAAGAGACCCAGTACTTC. Translation gives CASSYSSTYQETQYF.

By its share, this clone is medium-sized. The V gene is TRBV11-3, the J gene TRBJ2-7, with D tentatively TRBD1 (5 bases). Germline values: CDR1 SGHNT, CDR2 YENEEA. V was pared by 8 bases and J by 1 base, with 18 bases between. The CDR3 length is 15 residues. As DNA, the CDR3 is TGTGCCAGCTCCAAGGGTGGGGCCCCGTCCTACGAGCAGTACTTC. This codes for CASSKGGAPSYEQYF.

V gene TRBV25-1 combines with J gene TRBJ1-6; TRBD1 matches at 7 bases. V shed 5 bases, J shed 8 bases, and the junction held 9 bases outside the gene matches. This CDR3 has 15 amino acids. CDR1 and CDR2 (germline): MGHDK, SYGVNS. The CDR3 DNA sequence: TGTGCCAGCAGTCAGAGGACAGGTGTGGATTCACCCCTCCACTTT. Its translation: CASSQRTGVDSPLHF.

J is TRBJ2-3 and V is TRBV15; D unresolved. From germline, CDR1 is LNHNV and CDR2 YYDKDF (reference sequence). V lost 3 bases and J lost 0, with 10 bases in between. The CDR3 has 15 residues. The CDR3 reads CATSRASASTDTQYF. In nucleotides, the CDR3 is TGTGCCACCAGCAGGGCCAGTGCTAGCACAGATACGCAGTATTTT.

By frequency in the sample, this clone is medium-sized. The gene calls are TRBV11-3 and TRBJ2-5, with D tentatively TRBD1 or TRBD2 (5 bases each). Looked up from germline, CDR1 is SGHNT and CDR2 is YENEEA. Trimming pared 3 bases from V and 3 bases from J, leaving 11 bases between. The CDR3 is 14 residues long. The CDR3 DNA sequence: TGTGCCAGCAGCTTGGCCGGGACGGAAGAGACCCAGTACTTC. This codes for CASSLAGTEETQYF.

This rearrangement joins TRBV4-1 to TRBJ1-1; 7 bases are a match to TRBD1. After removal of 0 bases from V and 3 bases from J, the junction contained 10 bases not matched to a gene. Germline values: CDR1 MGHRA, CDR2 YSYEKL. This CDR3 contains 17 residues. CDR3 amino acids: CASSQERGGGAHTEAFF. CDR3 sequence (DNA): TGCGCCAGCAGCCAAGAACGGGGAGGGGGCGCGCACACTGAAGCTTTCTTT.

Within the sample, this clone is medium-sized. This chain links TRBV6-8 with TRBJ2-7; D uncertain. Germline assignment: CDR1 MNHGY and CDR2 SAAAGT. There are 13 residues in the CDR3. Trimming took 2 bases from V and 5 from J, leaving 10 bases between them. CDR3 sequence: CASSYQSFDEQYF. The CDR3, as DNA: TGTGCCAGCAGTTACCAAAGTTTTGACGAGCAGTACTTC.

In this sample, this clone turned up a few times. The chain recombines TRBV11-3 with TRBJ2-7; 9 bases fit TRBD1. Germline V gene lookup returns CDR1 SGHNT and CDR2 YENEEA. V lost 5 bases and J lost 3; bases outside the gene matches: 8. The CDR3 length is 15 residues. The CDR3 loop reads CASSTQPGQGYEQYF. DNA for the CDR3: TGTGCCAGCAGCACCCAGCCGGGACAGGGCTACGAGCAGTACTTC. The entire variable domain, with the rest obtained from reference TRBV11-3 and TRBJ2-7, is as follows: EAGVVQSPRYKIIEKKQPVAFWCNPISGHNTLYWYLQNLGQGPELLIRYENEEAVDDSQLPKDRFSAERLKGVDSTLKIQPAELGDSAVYLCASSTQPGQGYEQYFGPGTRLTVT.

This clone has more than one count but fewer than ten. V usage is TRBV7-1 and J usage is TRBJ1-2; TRBD1 aligns across 9 bases. TRBV7-1 qualifies as an ORF whose function is uncertain. Trimming removed 5 bases from V and 4 bases from J; junction bases left unmatched: 11. This CDR3 region has 16 residues. The CDR3 DNA follows: TGTGCCAGCAGCATTACGAGGACAGGGGACCGCTATGGCTACACCTTC. This translates into CASSITRTGDRYGYTF.

This clone is deemed medium-sized. The chain has TRBV11-3 and TRBJ2-3, with 9 positions matching TRBD1. Germline-derived CDR1 and CDR2 are SGHNT and YENEEA. V lost 5 bases to trimming and J lost 0 bases; unmatched junction nucleotides: 6. The CDR3 extends over 16 amino acids. CDR3 in amino acids: CASSPRQGGSTDTQYF. The CDR3 DNA is TGTGCCAGCAGCCCCCGACAGGGGGGCAGCACAGATACGCAGTATTTT.

V usage is TRBV4-1 and J usage is TRBJ2-7, with 7 bases that match TRBD1. Germline assignment: CDR1 MGHRA and CDR2 YSYEKL. The CDR3 spans 16 residues. Trimming took 1 base from V and 2 from J; bases not matched to a gene: 8. The CDR3 region is CASSQASDRVTYEQYF. The CDR3 bases are TGCGCCAGCAGCCAAGCGAGTGACAGGGTGACCTACGAGCAGTACTTC.

This chain joins TRBV25-1 and TRBJ2-7; D uncertain. Trimming stripped 1 base from V and 0 bases from J, with 10 bases between. The germline gives CDR1 MGHDK, CDR2 SYGVNS. This CDR3 is built from 15 residues. CDR3 in amino acids: CASSECLRSSYEQYF. The CDR3 DNA sequence: TGTGCCAGCAGTGAATGTCTCCGAAGCTCCTACGAGCAGTACTTC.

V is TRBV19 and J is TRBJ1-2; perhaps TRBD1 as D (5 bases). Germline V gives CDR1 LNHDA, CDR2 SQIVND (reference sequence). The germline V and J ends were trimmed by 10 bases and 2 bases, with 20 bases remaining between them. CDR3 length equals 15 residues. CDR3 protein: CATRKRGDLNYGYTF. CDR3 nucleotides: TGTGCCACCCGGAAGAGAGGGGATTTGAACTATGGCTACACCTTC.

The V gene is TRBV19, the J gene TRBJ2-7; maybe TRBD1 (6 bases). V shed 4 bases and J shed 7 bases, with 14 bases lying between them. There are 13 residues in the CDR3. Germline V lookup: CDR1 LNHDA, CDR2 SQIVND (reference sequence). The CDR3 region is CASSTYSRGEQYF. The CDR3 bases are TGTGCCAGTAGTACCTACTCAAGGGGGGAGCAGTACTTC.

The genes are TRBV9 and TRBJ1-3; possible D gene TRBD1, 5 bases. This CDR3 comprises 16 residues. Trimming cost V 2 bases and J 0 bases, with 12 bases left between them. The germline CDR1 and CDR2 sequences are SGDLS and YYNGEE. CDR3 sequence (DNA): TGTGCCAGCAGCGTCCCAGGGATGCTCTCTGGAAACACCATATATTTT. This gives the protein CASSVPGMLSGNTIYF.

The chain carries TRBV14 and TRBJ2-5; no definite D call. Between the trimmed V and J ends, which lost 4 bases and 5 bases, there was a span of 5 bases. This CDR3 is built from 11 residues. In germline, CDR1 is SGHDN, CDR2 FVKESK. CDR3 sequence: CASSRWETQYF. The CDR3 DNA follows: TGTGCCAGCAGCCGTTGGGAGACCCAGTACTTC.